This T cell receptor (beta chain) was profiled in a study of T cells in Graves' hyperthyroidism and ophthalmopathy. Study information: Peripheral blood was taken when the disease was first diagnosed, before any treatment began.

Germline V gene sequence: CDR1 MNHEY, CDR2 SVGEGT. There are 15 residues in the CDR3. Study-wide points: Most expanded thyroid clonotypes above 0.001 recurred in blood. A model of 13 V-J pairs discriminated ophthalmopathy from stable hyperthyroidism.

This clonotype was counted between two and nine times. The antigen is not known. A junction boundary mismatches the germline segment, possibly from a read error. RNA transcripts were the template for amplifying TCR beta CDR3 regions. HTBI primers were employed in a first-round RT-PCR of the TCR CDR3. In TCRdb, the multiplex PCR reads were re-called with MiXCR into one record per CDR3 protein. The sample includes some 250,000 distinct CDR3 sequences, about 15% of them seen just once. This sequence joins TRBV6-2 or TRBV6-3 and TRBJ1-3; maybe TRBD1 (5 bases). The sequencing sample was made of blood. This receptor was taken from a woman aged 35 to 49 with Graves' hyperthyroidism that later progressed to Graves' ophthalmopathy. This CDR3 reads CASSDSLGPGSTIYF. In nucleotides, the CDR3 is TGTGCCAGCAGCGACTCCTTGGGACCTGGAAGCACCATATATTTT.